A selection of T cell receptor beta chains follows, all from one sample in a study of vaccination and CD4 T cells after COVID-19. One entry per CDR3 protein results from TCRdb running MiXCR on the PCR reads. The sample holds tens of thousands of distinct CDR3 sequences, approximately 29% seen once. Antigen specificity for these receptors is unknown. The sequencing used CD4+ T cells from blood, cultured in vitro, collected about 7 months after SARS-CoV-2 vaccination. The receptors were sampled from a human donor who had recovered from COVID-19. CDR3s include the opening cysteine and the closing phenylalanine or tryptophan. The D gene is left open where the match is weak. Some rows mark clone size as missing; the rest say once, few, many or name a class of expanded clone.

>TRBV7-6|17|TRBD2|.|TRBJ2-3
TGTGCCAGCAGCTTAGTGCACCCGGGACTAAGCACAGATACGCAGTATTTT
CASSLVHPGLSTDTQYF
>TRBV6-5|15|.|few|TRBJ1-1
TGTGCCAGCAGTTACCAGCAGGGGCTGAACACTGAAGCTTTCTTT
CASSYQQGLNTEAFF
>TRBV2|13|TRBD1|.|TRBJ1-2
TGTGCCAGCAGGAGGGGGCCCAACTATGGCTACACCTTC
CASRRGPNYGYTF
>TRBV6-1|14|.|.|TRBJ1-2
TGTGCCAGCAGCCGACTCGTGGGGGACTATGGCTACACCTTC
CASSRLVGDYGYTF
>TRBV20-1|18|TRBD1|few|TRBJ2-2
TGCAGTGCTAGAGATCGGGGACAGGGGTCGTCGAACACCGGGGAGCTGTTTTTT
CSARDRGQGSSNTGELFF
>TRBV5-4|16|TRBD2|.|TRBJ2-5
TGTGCCAGCAGCTTGATTGTAGCGGGAGAGGGTGAGACCCAGTACTTC
CASSLIVAGEGETQYF
>TRBV19|13|.|few|TRBJ1-2
TGTGCCAGTAGTATAGATTACAGCTATGGCTACACCTTC
CASSIDYSYGYTF
>TRBV5-4|14|TRBD1|.|TRBJ2-5
TGTGCCAGCAGCTTGTACAGGGGTTCAGAGACCCAGTACTTC
CASSLYRGSETQYF
>TRBV10-3|17|TRBD1|few|TRBJ1-2
TGTGCCATCAGTGAGTTACTACAGGGGAATAGTGGCTATGGCTACACCTTC
CAISELLQGNSGYGYTF
>TRBV7-9|15|TRBD1|.|TRBJ1-1
TGTGCCAGCAGCGCGCGACAGGGGGCAGACGCTGAAGCTTTCTTT
CASSARQGADAEAFF
>TRBV27|19|TRBD2|few|TRBJ2-5
TGTGCCAGCAGTTTAAGGGGACTAGCGGGGCCCTCGTCACAAGAGACCCAGTACTTC
CASSLRGLAGPSSQETQYF
>TRBV11-3|15|.|.|TRBJ2-3
TGTGCCAGCAGCTTAGGGCCTGAAAGCACAGATACGCAGTATTTT
CASSLGPESTDTQYF
>TRBV30|13|.|.|TRBJ2-5
TGTGCCTGGAGTGTTTCGTTACAAGAGACCCAGTACTTC
CAWSVSLQETQYF
>TRBV5-4|13|.|.|TRBJ2-4
TGTGCCAGCAGCTTGGACGAGGGGCGCATTCAGTACTTC
CASSLDEGRIQYF
>TRBV5-5|15|.|.|TRBJ2-1
TGTGCCAGCAGCTTGGGCGGAGGGGGATACAATGAGCAGTTCTTC
CASSLGGGGYNEQFF
>TRBV6-2/TRBV6-3|15|.|.|TRBJ1-1
TGTGCCAGCAGTTACGGGGGGACGGGGAACACTGAAGCTTTCTTT
CASSYGGTGNTEAFF
>TRBV20-1|16|.|.|TRBJ2-1
TGCAGTGCTCGAGGGGGAGCGAGAAGCTCCTACAATGAGCAGTTCTTC
CSARGGARSSYNEQFF